These T cell receptor beta chains were read from a single sample in a study of T cell repertoires in cytomegalovirus infection. TCRdb fed the reads into MiXCR, producing one record per CDR3 protein. The table records just under 550,000 distinct CDR3 sequences, 26% of them present only once. Input material: PBMCs. These receptors all stem from a human donor in good health (CMV status not recorded). Some clones in this sample may be carry-over from other donors' samples. Each CDR3 is given with its conserved first and last residue. Fields, in order: V gene, J gene, CDR3 length, D gene, clone size, CDR3 DNA, CDR3 protein. A D gene is named only where the DNA matches it firmly. Clone size is stated in some rows and not others, as once, few, many or a class when expanded.

TRBV18	TRBJ2-1	13	TRBD1	.	TGTGCCAGCTCACAGGGACAGCTAAATGAGCAGTTCTTC	CASSQGQLNEQFF
TRBV5-1	TRBJ2-3	14	TRBD2	.	TGCGCCAGCGTACTAGCGGGAGGCGCAGATACGCAGTATTTT	CASVLAGGADTQYF
TRBV15	TRBJ1-2	13	.	.	TGTGCCACCAGCAGAGAACTACGGGGGGCCTACACCTTC	CATSRELRGAYTF
TRBV6-2/TRBV6-3	TRBJ2-1	12	.	.	TGTGCCAGCAGCCCTACTAGGGTGGAGCAGTTCTTC	CASSPTRVEQFF
TRBV2	TRBJ1-1	14	.	.	TGTGCCAGCTTAAAAACAGTGACGAACACTGAAGCTTTCTTT	CASLKTVTNTEAFF
TRBV28	TRBJ2-5	15	.	.	TGTGCCAGCACCTCCCCGGGGCGGATACAAGAGACCCAGTACTTC	CASTSPGRIQETQYF
TRBV2	TRBJ2-5	14	TRBD1	few	TGTGCCAGCAGGCAAAGACAGGGGGTAGAGACCCAGTACTTC	CASRQRQGVETQYF
TRBV6-2/TRBV6-3	TRBJ2-1	14	TRBD2	.	TGTGCCAGCAGTTACGAGGCGGGAGCCGATGAGCAGTTCTTC	CASSYEAGADEQFF
TRBV10-1	TRBJ2-2	13	.	many	TGCGCCAGCAGTGAGGGGGGCAACCGGGAGCTGTTTTTT	CASSEGGNRELFF
TRBV5-1	TRBJ1-2	17	TRBD1	once	TGCGCCAGCAGCATCCGGACAGGGGATTTGTATAACTATGGCTACACCTTC	CASSIRTGDLYNYGYTF
TRBV11-2	TRBJ2-3	13	.	few	TGTGCCAGCAGCCCTCTGTGGACAGATACGCAGTATTTT	CASSPLWTDTQYF
TRBV20-1	TRBJ2-1	15	TRBD2	.	TGCAGTGCTAGGAGGCTTGCGGGAGAGTACAATGAGCAGTTCTTC	CSARRLAGEYNEQFF
TRBV4-3	TRBJ2-1	15	TRBD2	.	TGCGCCAGCAGCCAAGATACCGGACTAGCGGCTCAGCAGTTCTTC	CASSQDTGLAAQQFF
TRBV7-2	TRBJ1-4	15	.	few	TGTGCCAGCAGCTACTCGGACAGAACTAATGAAAAACTGTTTTTT	CASSYSDRTNEKLFF
TRBV6-2/TRBV6-3	TRBJ2-3	14	.	few	TGTGCCAGCAGTTACTCGACAGACACAGATACGCAGTATTTT	CASSYSTDTDTQYF
TRBV20-1	TRBJ2-1	15	TRBD2	.	TGCAGTGCTACCCTAGCGGGAGGGCAGGACAATGAGCAGTTCTTC	CSATLAGGQDNEQFF
TRBV28	TRBJ2-2	15	TRBD1	many	TGTGCCAGCAGTTGGACAGGGAGAAACACCGGGGAGCTGTTTTTT	CASSWTGRNTGELFF
TRBV7-9	TRBJ1-1	17	.	few	TGTGCCAGCAGCCCAACCGCGGGGGGAAGGGGGTACACTGAAGCTTTCTTT	CASSPTAGGRGYTEAFF
TRBV7-2	TRBJ2-1	16	.	many	TGTGCCAGCAGCTTACCAGGGAGGAGCTCCTACAATGAGCAGTTCTTC	CASSLPGRSSYNEQFF
TRBV15	TRBJ2-7	14	.	few	TGTGCCACCAGCAGAGAGGGGGGCGGGTTCGAGCAGTACTTC	CATSREGGGFEQYF
TRBV6-1	TRBJ1-2	14	TRBD1	.	TGTGCCAGCAGTTCCCAGGCAGGGGGCTATGGCTACACCTTC	CASSSQAGGYGYTF
TRBV5-4	TRBJ2-1	15	.	.	TGTGCCAGCAGCCCCTGGGGGCGGGCGGACAGTGAGCAGTTCTTC	CASSPWGRADSEQFF